These 25 T cell receptor beta chains were sequenced from one sample in a study of control samples from healthy donors and cancer patients. TCRdb's table, derived via immunoSEQ multiplex PCR, lists solely in-frame clones and lacks some. This table holds 150,000 to 200,000 clones, 80% to 90% found once. What was sequenced was blood. These receptors were taken from a man in his late teens or twenties in good health.

This clone was seen a single time. The V gene is TRBV5-6, the J gene TRBJ2-5; TRBD2 agrees at 11 bases. The V segment lost 1 base and the J segment 0 bases; nucleotides outside the gene matches: 8. The CDR3 is 18 residues long. Germline V gives CDR1 SGHDT, CDR2 YYEEEE. The CDR3 spells CASSLLSGGARNQETQYF. In DNA, the CDR3 is TGTGCCAGCAGCTTGCTTAGCGGGGGGGCCCGAAACCAAGAGACCCAGTACTTC.

This clone turned up a few times. The DNA for the CDR3 is TGTGCCAGCAGCTTCGAAGGCGAGCAGTACTTC. This translates into CASSFEGEQYF. The chain couples TRBV5-4 to TRBJ2-7; D uncertain. This CDR3 is 11 amino acids long. The germline CDR1 and CDR2 sequences are SGHNT and YYREEE (reference sequence). The V and J ends lost 2 bases and 6 bases respectively, with 6 bases between them.

In its sample, this clone was seen once. The rearrangement uses TRBV7-3 and TRBJ2-7, with TRBD1 as a possible D gene (5 bases). This CDR3 comprises 15 residues. Per the germline V gene, CDR1 is SGHTA and CDR2 is FQGTGA. V was shortened by 3 bases and J by 0 bases, with 12 bases between the two germline ends. In DNA form, the CDR3 reads TGTGCCAGCAGCTTCGGGCAGGGAAGCTCCTACGAGCAGTACTTC. The encoded protein is CASSFGQGSSYEQYF.

V is TRBV9 and J is TRBJ1-5; 8 bases map to TRBD1. V was clipped by 3 bases and J by 2 bases; unmatched bases: 4. Per germline, CDR1 SGDLS and CDR2 YYNGEE. CDR3 size: 15 residues. For the CDR3, the DNA is TGTGCCAGCAGCGCAGGGGGCGACGGCAATCAGCCCCAGCATTTT. This codes for CASSAGGDGNQPQHF.

The chain combines TRBV18 with TRBJ2-1; possible D gene TRBD2, 6 bases. V lost 3 bases and J 0 bases, leaving 18 bases between the germline ends. The germline gives CDR1 KGHSH, CDR2 LQKENI. The CDR3 totals 18 residues. The CDR3 coding sequence is TGTGCCAGCTCACCCCCCGATGCTGGGGGGAGCTCCTACAATGAGCAGTTCTTC. Translated, it gives CASSPPDAGGSSYNEQFF.

The genes are TRBV5-1 and TRBJ2-5, with 15 bases matching TRBD2. CDR3 length: 16 residues. Germline CDR1 SGHRS, CDR2 YFSETQ. The V and J ends lost 4 bases and 3 bases, in that order; junction bases with no gene match: 4. DNA of the CDR3: TGCGCCAGCAGCCCGAGGACTAGCGGGGGGGAAGAGACCCAGTACTTC. Its protein product is CASSPRTSGGEETQYF.

V gene TRBV20-1 combines with J gene TRBJ2-7; D unclear. The CDR3 runs to 14 residues. The V gene lost 3 bases and the J gene lost 0 bases, with 12 bases spanning the gap. CDR1 DFQATT and CDR2 SNEGSKA come from the germline V gene (reference sequence). The CDR3 DNA reads as TGCAGTGCTAGTTCAGGACGAATCTCCTACGAGCAGTACTTC. The encoded protein is CSASSGRISYEQYF.

The V and J genes are TRBV28 and TRBJ2-3; D gene ambiguous. CDR3 size: 12 residues. The germline V and J ends were trimmed by 2 bases and 0 bases, with 0 bases remaining between them. The germline gives CDR1 MDHEN, CDR2 SYDVKM. The DNA for the CDR3 is TGTGCCAGCAGTTTAAGCACAGATACGCAGTATTTT. Translated: CASSLSTDTQYF.

This clone was observed once. The gene calls are TRBV19 and TRBJ1-5; D unresolved. Germline CDR1 LNHDA, CDR2 SQIVND (reference sequence). The CDR3 runs 12 residues. V lost 3 bases and J 8 bases, leaving 8 bases between the germline ends. The CDR3 loop is CASSIGEKPQHF. In nucleotides, the CDR3 is TGTGCCAGTAGTATTGGGGAGAAGCCCCAGCATTTT.

The chain links TRBV2 to TRBJ2-1; D possibly corresponds to TRBD2 (5 bases). V was pared by 6 bases and J by 3 bases, with 15 bases between. The CDR3 is 15 residues long. Germline V gene lookup returns CDR1 SNHLY and CDR2 FYNNEI. The chain's CDR3 is CASRATDSFYNEQFF. For the CDR3, the DNA is TGTGCCAGCAGAGCCACGGACTCTTTCTACAATGAGCAGTTCTTC.

The J gene is TRBJ2-5, the V gene TRBV28; 7 nucleotides line up with TRBD1. This CDR3 has 15 amino acids. Looked up from germline, CDR1 is MDHEN and CDR2 is SYDVKM. J gave up 5 bases and V 5 bases, and 11 bases lay outside the gene matches. The CDR3 DNA follows: TGTGCCAGCAGTACGGAACAGGGGACGAGGGAGACCCAGTACTTC. It specifies CASSTEQGTRETQYF.

The chain is built from TRBV12-3 or TRBV12-4 and TRBJ1-1, with D unresolved. The V gene lost 4 bases and the J gene lost 3 bases, with 6 bases spanning the gap. The CDR3 contains 12 residues. The CDR3 here is CASSWGDTEAFF. CDR3 in DNA: TGTGCCAGCAGTTGGGGAGACACTGAAGCTTTCTTT.

The chain couples TRBV4-3 to TRBJ1-5; tentative D call: TRBD1 (6 bases). This CDR3 has 16 residues. Germline CDR1 reads LGHNA; CDR2 reads YSLEER. V was pared by 0 bases and J by 5 bases, with 14 bases between. DNA of the CDR3: TGCGCCAGCAGCCAAGATCTTGTGGGGGCACATCAGCCCCAGCATTTT. This codes for CASSQDLVGAHQPQHF.

V is TRBV6-5 and J is TRBJ1-4, with D possibly being TRBD1 (5 bases). The CDR3 is 13 residues long. CDR1 is MNHEY and CDR2 is SVGAGI in the germline V gene. V lost 5 bases and J 8 bases, leaving 12 bases between the germline ends. CDR3 loop: CASSRDAGEKLFF. CDR3 DNA: TGTGCCAGCAGTCGGGACGCGGGCGAAAAACTGTTTTTT.

This rearrangement joins TRBV6-6 to TRBJ2-7, with 8 bases fitting TRBD2. The CDR3 totals 14 residues. Per germline, CDR1 MNHNY and CDR2 SVGAGI (reference sequence). V was pared by 4 bases and J by 6 bases, with 8 bases of the junction left unmatched. CDR3 in amino acids: CASSSTGGVAEQYF. The CDR3 DNA sequence: TGTGCCAGCAGTTCCACGGGGGGGGTAGCCGAGCAGTACTTC.

The chain carries TRBV27 and TRBJ1-3; the D gene is possibly TRBD1 (5 bases). The CDR3 totals 16 residues. V dropped 5 bases and J dropped 0 bases, with 14 bases sitting between them. Per the germline V gene, CDR1 is MNHEY and CDR2 is SMNVEV (reference sequence). The CDR3 sequence is CASSPLWGSSGNTIYF. The CDR3 DNA is TGTGCCAGCAGTCCCTTGTGGGGCAGCTCTGGAAACACCATATATTTT.

This chain links TRBV18 with TRBJ1-1; the D is unclear. The CDR3 loop spans 15 amino acids. V shed 2 bases and J shed 1 base, with 11 bases lying between them. Germline loops: CDR1 KGHSH, CDR2 LQKENI. This CDR3 is CASSPLAETNTEAFF. The DNA for the CDR3 is TGTGCCAGCTCACCATTGGCAGAGACGAACACTGAAGCTTTCTTT.

The chain combines TRBV6-1 with TRBJ2-5, with D uncertain. The CDR3 has 11 amino acids. Germline CDR1 reads MNHNS; CDR2 reads SASEGT. V was shortened by 3 bases and J by 4 bases, with 3 bases between the two germline ends. This CDR3 reads CASSEIETQYF. The CDR3 nucleotides are TGTGCCAGCAGTGAGATAGAGACCCAGTACTTC.

This clone has a single count. V is TRBV2 and J is TRBJ2-2; D uncertain. The ends were cut back, 7 bases at V and 4 bases at J, with 13 bases in the middle. The V gene's germline CDR1 is SNHLY and CDR2 FYNNEI. The CDR3 has 14 residues. The CDR3 nucleotides are TGTGCCAGCATGGATAGTCACATCACCGGGGAGCTGTTTTTT. Protein: CASMDSHITGELFF. The full variable domain, its missing parts supplied by reference TRBV2 and TRBJ2-2, is EPEVTQTPSHQVTQMGQEVILRCVPISNHLYFYWYRQILGQKVEFLVSFYNNEISEKSEIFDDQFSVERPDGSNFTLKIRSTKLEDSAMYFCASMDSHITGELFFGEGSRLTVL.

The V call is TRBV5-1, the J call TRBJ2-7; 7 nucleotides line up with TRBD1. Germline V gene data show CDR1 as SGHRS and CDR2 as YFSETQ. The CDR3 is made up of 18 amino acids. V lost 3 bases and J lost 2; bases outside the gene matches: 17. CDR3 sequence (DNA): TGCGCCAGCAGCTCCTATAAGATCGACAGGGTGTCTCCCTACGAGCAGTACTTC. Translated, it gives CASSSYKIDRVSPYEQYF.

The chain links TRBV28 to TRBJ1-2; D remains ambiguous. This CDR3 comprises 11 residues. Trimming shortened V by 3 bases and J by 7 bases, and 6 bases separated the two germline ends. Germline V gene lookup returns CDR1 MDHEN and CDR2 SYDVKM. Here the CDR3 reads CASSFAGGYTF. CDR3 nucleotides: TGTGCCAGCAGTTTTGCCGGTGGCTACACCTTC.

This rearrangement joins TRBV27 to TRBJ2-7; D is perhaps TRBD1 (5 bases). The CDR3 length is 18 residues. The germline V gene has CDR1 MNHEY and CDR2 SMNVEV (reference sequence). Deletions cut 0 bases from V and 4 bases from J, with 22 bases between. The CDR3 loop reads CASSLSRRTGPVGYEQYF. CDR3 in DNA: TGTGCCAGCAGTTTATCCCGTAGAACAGGCCCAGTGGGTTACGAGCAGTACTTC.

CDR3 coding DNA: TGTGCCAGCAGCTCCCGGGGACAGGGGAACACTGAAGCTTTCTTT. Amino acids: CASSSRGQGNTEAFF. The chain employs TRBV7-2 and TRBJ1-1; 9 bases align to TRBD1. This CDR3 spans 15 amino acids. Per germline, CDR1 SGHTA and CDR2 FQGNSA. The trim removed 4 bases at V and 1 base at J, leaving 4 bases unmatched.

The chain combines TRBV27 with TRBJ2-3, with no clear D. The length of the CDR3 is 15 residues. V lost 2 bases to trimming and J lost 0 bases, with 9 bases between them. Germline V gene sequence: CDR1 MNHEY, CDR2 SMNVEV (reference sequence). The CDR3 DNA follows: TGTGCCAGCAGTTTAGGTAGCACTAGCACAGATACGCAGTATTTT. Translated, it gives CASSLGSTSTDTQYF.

Only one count was recorded for this clone. V and J are TRBV30 and TRBJ2-7; 7 positions match TRBD2. The V segment lost 1 base and the J segment 1 base; nucleotides outside the gene matches: 7. Germline V gives CDR1 GTSNPN, CDR2 SVGIG (reference sequence). The CDR3 is made up of 15 amino acids. The CDR3 loop is CAWSGGGAGSYEQYF. The CDR3 region has the DNA TGTGCCTGGAGTGGCGGGGGTGCGGGGTCCTACGAGCAGTACTTC. Full variable domain (missing parts from reference TRBV30 and TRBJ2-7): SQTIHQWPATLVQPVGSPLSLECTVEGTSNPNLYWYRQAAGRGLQLLFYSVGIGQISSEVPQNLSASRPQDRQFILSSKKLLLSDSGFYLCAWSGGGAGSYEQYFGPGTRLTVT.